The 16 T cell receptor beta chains given below trace back to one sample, sequenced in a study of radiotherapy plus CTLA-4 blockade in lung cancer. TCRdb's table, derived via immunoSEQ multiplex PCR, lists solely in-frame clones and lacks some. Of over 50,000 clones listed, 65% to 80% are singletons. This specimen was peripheral blood, taken from a patient treated with radiotherapy plus ipilimumab. The receptors were sampled from a human donor with non-small cell lung cancer who had a complete response to radiotherapy plus ipilimumab.

This clone showed up just a few times. J is TRBJ1-3 and V is TRBV18; 9 bases are shared with TRBD1. This CDR3 has 15 amino acids. Germline CDR1 and CDR2: KGHSH and LQKENI. The trim removed 5 bases at V and 4 bases at J, leaving 6 bases unmatched. CDR3 DNA: TGTGCCAGCTCAAGCGGGACAGGGACAGGAAACACCATATATTTT. This encodes CASSSGTGTGNTIYF.

This chain links TRBV10-3 with TRBJ1-2; unclear D gene. CDR1 is ENHRY and CDR2 is SYGVKD in the germline V gene. With 6 bases removed from V and 4 bases from J, the gap between germline ends came to 12 bases. This CDR3 is built from 13 residues. CDR3 coding DNA: TGTGCCATCAGGGGAGTAGGCCTCTATGGCTACACCTTC. Translation gives CAIRGVGLYGYTF.

This chain uses TRBV15 with TRBJ1-2, with 11 bases fitting TRBD1. This CDR3 is 14 amino acids long. Looked up from germline, CDR1 is LNHNV and CDR2 is YYDKDF (reference sequence). Unmatched junction bases numbered 4, after V lost 4 bases and J lost 6 bases. The CDR3, as DNA: TGTGCCACCAGCAAGGGACAGGGGGGGGATGGCTACACCTTC. Its translation: CATSKGQGGDGYTF.

The gene calls are TRBV30 and TRBJ1-3; 7 nucleotides align to TRBD1. CDR3 length: 18 residues. Germline V gene data show CDR1 as GTSNPN and CDR2 as SVGIG (reference sequence). V trimming: 1 base; J trimming: 3 bases; junction bases outside the gene matches: 15. DNA for the CDR3: TGTGCCTGGAGTGCCCCTGGTACCGGGACAGTATATGGAAACACCATATATTTT. Translating it yields CAWSAPGTGTVYGNTIYF.

The chain combines TRBV27 with TRBJ2-3; a possible D gene is TRBD2 (5 bases). The CDR3 has 15 residues. The V gene's germline CDR1 is MNHEY and CDR2 SMNVEV (reference sequence). V lost 2 bases to trimming and J lost 6 bases, with 15 bases between them. CDR3 DNA: TGTGCCAGCAGTTTAAACGGTTTGGCGGGCGATACGCAGTATTTT. Translating gives CASSLNGLAGDTQYF.

This chain uses TRBV5-1 with TRBJ1-6, with unresolved D. CDR1 and CDR2 from the germline V gene are SGHRS and YFSETQ. This CDR3 has 15 residues. Trimming shortened V by 0 bases and J by 10 bases, and 14 bases separated the two germline ends. The CDR3 loop reads CASSLEMRSGSPLHF. The DNA for the CDR3 is TGCGCCAGCAGCTTGGAGATGAGGTCTGGCTCACCCCTCCACTTT. Together with reference TRBV5-1 and TRBJ1-6, the CDR3 gives the full variable domain: KAGVTQTPRYLIKTRGQQVTLSCSPISGHRSVSWYQQTPGQGLQFLFEYFSETQRNKGNFPGRFSGRQFSNSRSEMNVSTLELGDSALYLCASSLEMRSGSPLHFGNGTRLTVT.

The chain employs TRBV19 and TRBJ2-3, with 10 nucleotides matching TRBD2. Germline assignment: CDR1 LNHDA and CDR2 SQIVND (reference sequence). The CDR3 extends over 18 amino acids. The J segment lost 5 bases and the V segment lost 0 bases, leaving 11 bases of the junction unmatched. CDR3 residues: CASSIDKRAGGRGDTQYF. CDR3 coding DNA: TGTGCCAGTAGTATAGATAAGAGAGCGGGAGGGCGCGGAGATACGCAGTATTTT.

This clone has only one observation. The J gene is TRBJ2-2, the V gene TRBV27; 9 positions match TRBD2. The CDR3 has 17 amino acids. Germline assignment: CDR1 MNHEY and CDR2 SMNVEV (reference sequence). Trimming cost V 2 bases and J 0 bases; bases outside gene matches: 4. CDR3 DNA: TGTGCCAGCAGTTTAGTATCTAGCGGGACGAACACCGGGGAGCTGTTTTTT. Translation gives CASSLVSSGTNTGELFF.

The chain employs TRBV6-6 and TRBJ2-1; the match to TRBD2 covers 11 bases. The germline V gene encodes CDR1 MNHNY and CDR2 SVGAGI (reference sequence). V lost 6 bases and J lost 3; bases outside the gene matches: 7. The CDR3 loop spans 16 amino acids. This CDR3 reads CASRAGLAAIYNEQFF. For the CDR3, the DNA is TGTGCCAGCAGGGCGGGACTAGCGGCAATCTACAATGAGCAGTTCTTC.

CDR3 loop: CASSLGTGVGGADTQYF. The CDR3 DNA follows: TGTGCCAGCAGCTTGGGCACAGGGGTAGGGGGAGCAGATACGCAGTATTTT. The chain joins TRBV5-6 to TRBJ2-3; 7 bases agree with TRBD1. Unmatched junction bases numbered 11, after V lost 0 bases and J lost 4 bases. Germline loops: CDR1 SGHDT, CDR2 YYEEEE. This CDR3 is built from 17 residues.

This clone was picked up a small number of times. This chain joins TRBV7-9 and TRBJ1-3, with TRBD1 matching over 7 bases. In germline, CDR1 is SEHNR, CDR2 FQNEAQ (reference sequence). This CDR3 has 13 amino acids. V was clipped by 8 bases and J by 3 bases; unmatched bases: 4. The CDR3 region is CASEGAGGNTIYF. CDR3 in DNA: TGTGCCAGCGAGGGGGCAGGTGGAAACACCATATATTTT.

This clone was observed a handful of times. The sample contains more than one DNA sequence encoding this CDR3. J is TRBJ2-2 and V is TRBV5-1; D gene ambiguous. Germline CDR1 and CDR2: SGHRS and YFSETQ. The CDR3 is 16 amino acids. Trimming took 0 bases from V and 0 from J, leaving 9 bases between them. The CDR3 nucleotides are TGCGCCAGCAGCTTGGGGGCCAGGACGAACACCGGGGAGCTGTTTTTT. This codes for CASSLGARTNTGELFF. Filled out from reference TRBV5-1 and TRBJ2-2, the complete variable domain reads KAGVTQTPRYLIKTRGQQVTLSCSPISGHRSVSWYQQTPGQGLQFLFEYFSETQRNKGNFPGRFSGRQFSNSRSEMNVSTLELGDSALYLCASSLGARTNTGELFFGEGSRLTVL.

This rearrangement joins TRBV10-3 to TRBJ2-1; D ambiguous. The germline V gene has CDR1 ENHRY and CDR2 SYGVKD. The CDR3 is made up of 14 amino acids. The germline V and J ends were trimmed by 4 bases and 6 bases, with 13 bases remaining between them. The CDR3 coding sequence is TGTGCCATCAGTGTTACTACACGGGTCAATGAGCAGTTCTTC. Protein: CAISVTTRVNEQFF.

The V call is TRBV27, the J call TRBJ2-7, with TRBD1 identical over 7 bases. CDR1 MNHEY and CDR2 SMNVEV come from the germline V gene (reference sequence). V was clipped by 5 bases and J by 7 bases; unmatched bases: 8. The CDR3 spans 13 residues. The CDR3 loop is CASSLRDRREQYF. The CDR3 DNA sequence: TGTGCCAGCAGTCTCCGGGACAGAAGGGAGCAGTACTTC.

The gene calls are TRBV19 and TRBJ2-7, with 8 bases matching TRBD1. CDR1 is LNHDA and CDR2 is SQIVND in the germline V gene (reference sequence). V shed 6 bases, J shed 6 bases, and the junction held 13 bases outside the gene matches. This CDR3 is 15 amino acids long. As DNA, the CDR3 is TGTGCCAGTAGACCCCGGGACAGGTCCTCGGTCGAGCAGTACTTC. Residues: CASRPRDRSSVEQYF.

In DNA, the CDR3 is TGTGCCAGCAGCTCTCAAGCGGGGGAGGGATCTAAGCAGTTCTTC. It specifies CASSSQAGEGSKQFF. This chain uses TRBV7-2 with TRBJ2-1; 8 bases map to TRBD2. The V gene end was trimmed by 4 bases and the J gene end by 11 bases; junction bases not matched to a gene: 13. CDR1 and CDR2 from the germline V gene are SGHTA and FQGNSA. The CDR3 length is 15 residues.